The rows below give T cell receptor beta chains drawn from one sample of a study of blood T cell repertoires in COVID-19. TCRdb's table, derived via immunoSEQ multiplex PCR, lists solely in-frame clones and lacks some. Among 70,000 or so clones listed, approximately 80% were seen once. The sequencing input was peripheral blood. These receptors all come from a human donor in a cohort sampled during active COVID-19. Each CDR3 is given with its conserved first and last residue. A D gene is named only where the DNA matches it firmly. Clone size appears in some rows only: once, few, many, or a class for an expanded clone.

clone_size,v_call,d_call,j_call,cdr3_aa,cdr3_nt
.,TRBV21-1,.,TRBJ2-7,CASSKVASGNYEQYF,.
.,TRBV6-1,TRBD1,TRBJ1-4,CASSELGQGVGKLFF,TGTGCCAGCAGTGAACTAGGACAGGGGGTCGGTAAACTGTTTTTT
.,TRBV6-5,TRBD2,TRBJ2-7,CASSFQTSGPSYEQYF,TGTGCCAGCAGTTTCCAGACTAGCGGGCCTTCCTACGAGCAGTACTTC
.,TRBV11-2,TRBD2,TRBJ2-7,CASSISGAGVPNEQYF,TGTGCCAGCAGCATCAGTGGGGCGGGAGTCCCAAACGAGCAGTACTTC
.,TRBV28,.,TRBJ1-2,CASSLYSANRRGYGYTF,TGTGCCAGCAGTTTATATAGTGCAAACCGGCGCGGCTATGGCTACACCTTC
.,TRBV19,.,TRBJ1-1,CASIAGPRTEAFF,TGTGCCAGTATCGCAGGGCCGCGAACTGAAGCTTTCTTT
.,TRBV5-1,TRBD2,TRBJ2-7,CASSLITGLAGNEQYF,TGCGCCAGCAGCCTCATAACGGGACTAGCGGGAAACGAGCAGTACTTC
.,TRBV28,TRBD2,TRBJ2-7,CASRPPGSGAYEQYF,TGTGCCAGCAGACCCCCCGGGAGCGGGGCCTACGAGCAGTACTTC
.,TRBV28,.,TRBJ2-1,CASTPGGPHEQFF,TGTGCCAGCACCCCCGGCGGGCCCCATGAGCAGTTCTTC
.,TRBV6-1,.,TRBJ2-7,CASSESGTSYGYF,TGTGCCAGCAGTGAATCCGGGACTTCCTACGGGTACTTC
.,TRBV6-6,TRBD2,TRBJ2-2,CASSFSRESGELFF,TGTGCCAGCAGTTTCTCGCGGGAGAGCGGGGAGCTGTTTTTT
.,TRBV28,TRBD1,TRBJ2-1,CASSSLSGGSYNEQFF,TGTGCCAGCAGTTCCCTTTCAGGGGGCTCCTACAATGAGCAGTTCTTC
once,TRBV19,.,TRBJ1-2,CASSGQNYGYTF,TGTGCCAGTAGTGGACAGAACTATGGCTACACCTTC
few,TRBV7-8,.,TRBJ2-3,CASSLGRVTDTQYF,TGTGCCAGCAGCTTAGGTCGAGTTACAGATACGCAGTATTTT
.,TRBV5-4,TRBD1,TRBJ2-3,CASSVGQSSTDTQYF,TGTGCCAGCAGCGTGGGACAGTCAAGCACAGATACGCAGTATTTT
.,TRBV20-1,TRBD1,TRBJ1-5,CSASRGQGAWQPQHF,TGCAGTGCTAGTAGGGGACAGGGGGCTTGGCAGCCCCAGCATTTT
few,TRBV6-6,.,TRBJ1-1,CASRQLMNTEAFF,TGTGCCAGCAGGCAACTGATGAACACTGAAGCTTTCTTT
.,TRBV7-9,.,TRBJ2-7,CASSLPSRDTGSYEQYF,TGTGCCAGCAGCTTGCCTTCCCGGGACACTGGATCCTACGAGCAGTACTTC
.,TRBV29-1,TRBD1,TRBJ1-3,CSVSGQGGNTIYF,TGCAGCGTTTCAGGACAGGGGGGAAACACCATATATTTT
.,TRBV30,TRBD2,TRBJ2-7,CAGSGSGYEQYF,TGTGCCGGGAGCGGGAGCGGATACGAGCAGTACTTC
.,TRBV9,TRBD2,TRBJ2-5,CASSALGTNQETQYF,TGTGCCAGCAGCGCCCTCGGGACTAACCAAGAGACCCAGTACTTC
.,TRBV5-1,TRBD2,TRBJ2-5,CASSLGLAGVGETQYF,TGCGCCAGCAGCTTGGGACTAGCGGGAGTTGGAGAGACCCAGTACTTC
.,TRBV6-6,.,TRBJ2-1,CASSYAGYNEQFF,TGTGCCAGCAGTTACGCCGGCTACAATGAGCAGTTCTTC
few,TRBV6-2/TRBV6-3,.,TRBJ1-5,CASSYSGGNQPQHF,TGTGCCAGCAGTTACTCCGGGGGAAATCAGCCCCAGCATTTT
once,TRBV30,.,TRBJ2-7,CAWSTSGIEQYF,TGTGCCTGGAGTACCTCGGGGATCGAGCAGTACTTC
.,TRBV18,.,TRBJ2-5,CASSPIARETQYF,TGTGCCAGCTCACCAATCGCTCGGGAGACCCAGTACTTC
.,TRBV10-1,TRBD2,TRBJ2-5,CASSGGLAGGRETQYF,TGCGCCAGCAGCGGGGGACTAGCGGGAGGGAGAGAGACCCAGTACTTC
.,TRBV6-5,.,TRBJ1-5,CASTFDSYNQPQHF,TGTGCCAGCACTTTCGACAGTTACAATCAGCCCCAGCATTTT
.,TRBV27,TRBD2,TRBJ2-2,CACCLVAGAPGELFF,TGTGCCTGCTGTTTAGTAGCGGGGGCCCCCGGGGAGCTGTTTTTT
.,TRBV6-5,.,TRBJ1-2,CASRVDKAYTF,TGTGCCAGCAGGGTGGACAAAGCCTACACCTTC
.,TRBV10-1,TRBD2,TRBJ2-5,CASSEGTSGSTQETQYF,TGCGCCAGCAGTGAGGGGACTAGCGGGAGTACCCAAGAGACCCAGTACTTC
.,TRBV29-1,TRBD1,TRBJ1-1,CSTTPGQASMNTEAFF,TGCAGCACAACTCCGGGACAGGCGTCGATGAACACTGAAGCTTTCTTT
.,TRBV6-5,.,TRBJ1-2,CATTGFYGYTF,TGTGCCACCACAGGGTTCTATGGCTACACCTTC
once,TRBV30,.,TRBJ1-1,CAWAPGVSTEAFF,TGTGCCTGGGCCCCAGGGGTGAGCACTGAAGCTTTCTTT
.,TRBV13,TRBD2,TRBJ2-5,CASSPPGRGETQYF,TGTGCCAGCAGCCCCCCAGGGAGGGGAGAGACCCAGTACTTC
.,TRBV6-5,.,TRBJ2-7,CASRSFGYEQYF,TGTGCCAGCAGGTCGTTCGGGTACGAGCAGTACTTC
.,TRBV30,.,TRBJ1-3,CAWDANSGNTIYF,TGTGCCTGGGATGCTAACTCTGGAAACACCATATATTTT
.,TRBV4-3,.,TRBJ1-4,CASSQDGRVNEKLFF,TGCGCCAGCAGCCAAGATGGCAGGGTGAATGAAAAACTGTTTTTT
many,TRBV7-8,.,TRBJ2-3,CASSPHEGLFTDTQYF,TGTGCCAGCAGCCCCCACGAGGGACTTTTCACAGATACGCAGTATTTT